This is a list of T cell receptor beta chains from one sample in a study of shared clonotypes between healthy human individuals. Profiling relied on immunoSEQ multiplex PCR, and the TCRdb table lists in-frame clones only, not all of them. This sample has over 2 million clones, with about 95% found just once. Sequencing input: naive CD8+ T cells sorted from blood. Every receptor here comes from a man aged 18 to 35 in good health. Both conserved end residues are part of each CDR3. The D gene is left open where the match is weak. The size entry is marked missing in some rows and otherwise reads once, few, many or a size class.

v_gene	abundance	j_gene	d_gene	CDR3nt	CDR3aa
TRBV10-3	NA	TRBJ1-2	TRBD1	TGTGCCATCAGTTACGCCGACAACGTAGGGGGCGACGGCTACACCTTC	CAISYADNVGGDGYTF
TRBV4-1	NA	TRBJ2-7	TRBD1	TGCGCCAGCAGCCAAGTGACAGGGACCTACGAGCAGTACTTC	CASSQVTGTYEQYF
TRBV28	NA	TRBJ1-6	TRBD1	TGTGCCAGCAGTCCAGGGGGCGTGGGTTCACCCCTCCACTTT	CASSPGGVGSPLHF
TRBV4-1	NA	TRBJ2-5	NA	TGCGCCAGCAGCCCACCCGGGGGCGAAGAGACCCAGTACTTC	CASSPPGGEETQYF
TRBV9	once	TRBJ1-2	NA	TGTGCCAGCAGCCTAGGGGGAGGGAGCTATGGCTACACCTTC	CASSLGGGSYGYTF
TRBV5-5	once	TRBJ1-2	NA	TGTGCCAGCAGCTTGGGCCCAGGGGACTATGGCTACACCTTC	CASSLGPGDYGYTF
TRBV4-3	NA	TRBJ2-5	TRBD2	TGCGCCAGCAGCCAAGTTTTGGCGGGAGGGGAGACCCAGTACTTC	CASSQVLAGGETQYF
TRBV2	once	TRBJ1-5	NA	TGTGCCAGCAGTGTTAAAGTTTATGGCAATCAGCCCCAGCATTTT	CASSVKVYGNQPQHF
TRBV5-6	NA	TRBJ2-7	TRBD1	TGTGCCAGCAGCCCGAATGGACAGGGACGCTACGAGCAGTACTTC	CASSPNGQGRYEQYF
TRBV27	once	TRBJ1-1	NA	TGTGCCAGCAGTGAGTCCACGACAGGGAACACTGAAGCTTTCTTT	CASSESTTGNTEAFF
TRBV27	NA	TRBJ2-3	TRBD2	TGTGCCAGCAGCCTCCTAGCGGGGGGGCGGGATACGCAGTATTTT	CASSLLAGGRDTQYF
TRBV11-2	NA	TRBJ2-1	NA	TGTGCCAGCAGCTTAATCCAGGGGACCTACAATGAGCAGTTCTTC	CASSLIQGTYNEQFF
TRBV18	once	TRBJ1-1	NA	TGTGCCAGCTCACCCGGCACAGGCACTGAAGCTTTCTTT	CASSPGTGTEAFF
TRBV29-1	NA	TRBJ2-1	NA	TGCAGCGTTGAAGACCTTGAGGGAGGTGAGCAGTTCTTC	CSVEDLEGGEQFF